This T cell receptor beta chain was retrieved from a study of T cells in Graves' hyperthyroidism and ophthalmopathy. The CDR3 consists of 13 residues. V trimming: 10 bases; J trimming: 5 bases; junction bases outside the gene matches: 8. Germline V CDR1 and CDR2: ENHRY, SYGVKD. Researchers barred patients who had uncontrolled infection, other autoimmune disease, pregnancy or lactation. TCR beta CDR3 region amplification was performed from RNA transcripts. The primer set for the first-round RT-PCR of the TCR CDR3 was HTBI. MiXCR, run by TCRdb on the multiplex PCR reads, gives a single entry per CDR3 protein. The data hold over 650,000 distinct CDR3 sequences, with 45% observed a single time.

V is TRBV10-3 and J is TRBJ2-5; 9 bases map to TRBD1. Sequenced input: peripheral blood or thyroid tissue (not recorded which). The TCR comes from an adult man with Graves' disease, either hyperthyroidism or ophthalmopathy (not recorded which). CDR3 sequence: CANRDRVDETQYF. For the CDR3, the DNA is TGTGCCAACCGGGACAGGGTGGATGAGACCCAGTACTTC.